This T cell receptor (beta chain) was captured in a study of blood T cell repertoires in COVID-19. Across the whole study: The samples span acute and convalescent COVID-19 from the United States, Italy and Spain. PBMCs, B-cell-depleted T cells, or T cells provided the cDNA or gDNA that made up the material.

Profiling relied on immunoSEQ multiplex PCR, and the TCRdb table lists in-frame clones only, not all of them. The table shows fewer than 200,000 clones, with around 74% occurring only once. This CDR3 has 15 residues. The V and J ends lost 3 bases and 4 bases, in that order; junction bases with no gene match: 8. The germline gives CDR1 DFQATT, CDR2 SNEGSKA (reference sequence). This clone was seen a handful of times. The TCR sequence derives from an elderly woman with acute or convalescent COVID-19. The J gene is TRBJ2-3, the V gene TRBV20-1; 9 nucleotides line up with TRBD2. What was sequenced was peripheral blood. Here the CDR3 DNA reads TGCAGTGCTAGTACCGCTAGCGGGACGCCAGATACGCAGTATTTT. Its translation: CSASTASGTPDTQYF.